Following are 32 T cell receptor beta chains from one sample sequenced in a study of beta chain features in type 1 diabetes. General study results and limits: Shorter TCRB CDR3s, moderately but significantly so, were found in Type 1 diabetes patients in all four CD4+ subsets.

Expressed TCRB transcripts were sequenced, since all the RNA that had been isolated was reverse transcribed. TCRdb keeps only in-frame clones here, not all; method: immunoSEQ multiplex PCR. This table holds a few hundred thousand clones, roughly 14% found once. Their cognate antigens are unknown. Material: naive CD4+ T cells from blood. All receptors come from a woman aged 18-30 years with type 1 diabetes.

The rearrangement links TRBV4-2 to TRBJ1-5; 8 bases map to TRBD1. The ends lost 1 base at V and 7 bases at J; junction bases unmatched: 9. The germline V gene has CDR1 LGHNA and CDR2 YNFKEQ. CDR3 length equals 16 residues. The CDR3 protein is CASSQALQGAGQPQHF. The CDR3 coding sequence is TGTGCCAGCAGCCAAGCTTTGCAGGGGGCAGGGCAGCCCCAGCATTTT.

This sequence joins TRBV18 and TRBJ2-1; 9 nucleotides line up with TRBD1. J was trimmed by 6 bases and V by 3 bases; bases with no gene match: 6. Germline V gene sequence: CDR1 KGHSH, CDR2 LQKENI. This CDR3 is 15 amino acids long. The CDR3: CASSPGTGTPNEQFF. CDR3 bases: TGTGCCAGCTCACCGGGGACAGGGACTCCCAATGAGCAGTTCTTC.

This rearrangement joins TRBV27 to TRBJ2-7, with 8 bases that match TRBD2. This CDR3 is 15 amino acids long. V trimming: 3 bases; J trimming: 2 bases; junction bases outside the gene matches: 6. Per germline, CDR1 MNHEY and CDR2 SMNVEV (reference sequence). The CDR3 coding sequence is TGTGCCAGCAGTTTGCGGACTAGCCAGACCTACGAGCAGTACTTC. Protein product: CASSLRTSQTYEQYF.

J is TRBJ1-1 and V is TRBV7-2, with D possibly TRBD1 on 6 matching bases. Germline loops: CDR1 SGHTA, CDR2 FQGNSA. Trimming took off 5 bases at V and 2 bases at J, with 12 bases between the two ends. This CDR3 region has 14 residues. The CDR3 DNA is TGTGCCAGCAGCCAGACACAGGGAAACACTGAAGCTTTCTTT. Translated: CASSQTQGNTEAFF.

The chain carries TRBV11-2 and TRBJ2-3; 14 bases line up with TRBD2. The CDR3 spans 17 residues. Germline assignment: CDR1 SGHAT and CDR2 FQNNGV. J lost 5 bases, V lost 1 base, and 5 bases had no gene match. The CDR3 region is CASSLATSGRVGDTQYF. In DNA form, the CDR3 reads TGTGCCAGCAGCTTAGCGACTAGCGGGAGGGTTGGAGATACGCAGTATTTT.

The CDR3 coding sequence is TGTGCCAGCAGACTAACAGGGAATACTGAAGCTTTCTTT. Protein sequence: CASRLTGNTEAFF. The chain joins TRBV7-9 to TRBJ1-1; D possibly corresponds to TRBD1 (6 bases). V was cut by 6 bases and J by 5 bases, with 13 bases left in between. Germline CDR1 is SEHNR and CDR2 is FQNEAQ (reference sequence). The CDR3 covers 13 residues.

In this sample, this clone turned up a few times. The chain combines TRBV7-9 with TRBJ1-1, with a weak D call TRBD1 (6 bases). The CDR3 is made up of 17 amino acids. Per germline, CDR1 SEHNR and CDR2 FQNEAQ (reference sequence). With 0 bases removed from V and 0 bases from J, the gap between germline ends came to 14 bases. CDR3 coding DNA: TGTGCCAGCAGCTTAGCTCTCGCGGGGGCCATGAACACTGAAGCTTTCTTT. It translates to CASSLALAGAMNTEAFF.

The V gene is TRBV28, the J gene TRBJ2-1; perhaps TRBD1 as D (5 bases). This CDR3 is built from 17 residues. The V end was cut by 2 bases, the J end by 2 bases, with 16 bases between. Germline V CDR1 and CDR2: MDHEN, SYDVKM. The CDR3 loop is CASSLIPQGLTYNEQFF. The DNA of the CDR3 is TGTGCCAGCAGTTTAATACCCCAGGGATTGACCTACAATGAGCAGTTCTTC.

This rearrangement joins TRBV4-1 to TRBJ2-2; TRBD1 might be the D (6 bases). The CDR3 loop spans 16 amino acids. Between the trimmed V and J ends, which lost 3 bases and 6 bases, there was a span of 17 bases. Germline V gene sequence: CDR1 MGHRA, CDR2 YSYEKL. The DNA of the CDR3 is TGCGCCAGCAGCCATCCCGTCACAGGGAAGGCCGGGGAGCTGTTTTTT. This translates into CASSHPVTGKAGELFF.

This clone was seen a few times. The V call is TRBV29-1, the J call TRBJ2-4; 10 bases fit TRBD1. The V gene end was trimmed by 5 bases and the J gene end by 8 bases; junction bases not matched to a gene: 9. The germline CDR1 and CDR2 sequences are SQVTM and ANQGSEA. The CDR3 spans 14 residues. CDR3 region: CSVYSDRGNDIQYF. In DNA form, the CDR3 reads TGCAGCGTTTACTCGGACAGGGGGAATGACATTCAGTACTTC.

The rearrangement uses TRBV11-2 and TRBJ2-1; possibly TRBD1 for D (5 bases). Germline CDR1 is SGHAT and CDR2 is FQNNGV. V was trimmed by 3 bases and J by 1 base, leaving 13 bases between them. The CDR3 is 16 residues long. In DNA form, the CDR3 reads TGTGCCAGCAGCTTTCATACAGGCAGATCCTACAATGAGCAGTTCTTC. Protein: CASSFHTGRSYNEQFF. The complete variable domain, with remaining parts taken from reference TRBV11-2 and TRBJ2-1, reads EAGVAQSPRYKIIEKRQSVAFWCNPISGHATLYWYQQILGQGPKLLIQFQNNGVVDDSQLPKDRFSAERLKGVDSTLKIQPAKLEDSAVYLCASSFHTGRSYNEQFFGPGTRLTVL.

This clone was detected only a few times. The rearrangement links TRBV28 to TRBJ2-3; 8 nucleotides line up with TRBD2. With V trimmed by 4 bases and J by 4 bases, 7 bases remained unmatched. This CDR3 contains 15 residues. Germline V gene data show CDR1 as MDHEN and CDR2 as SYDVKM. The CDR3 nucleotides are TGTGCCAGCAGTTCGGGGGGACTAGGGGCAGATACGCAGTATTTT. It encodes CASSSGGLGADTQYF.

This clone was seen only a few times. CDR3 in DNA: TGTGCCAGCAGTGCCAGGTCCACCGGTCTCAATCAGCCCCAGCATTTT. Residues: CASSARSTGLNQPQHF. J is TRBJ1-5 and V is TRBV2; D unresolved. V was cut by 4 bases and J by 3 bases, with 16 bases left in between. The CDR3 totals 16 residues. In germline, CDR1 is SNHLY, CDR2 FYNNEI. The full variable domain, with the rest looked up from reference TRBV2 and TRBJ1-5, is EPEVTQTPSHQVTQMGQEVILRCVPISNHLYFYWYRQILGQKVEFLVSFYNNEISEKSEIFDDQFSVERPDGSNFTLKIRSTKLEDSAMYFCASSARSTGLNQPQHFGDGTRLSIL.

In its sample, this clone was seen a few times. The chain couples TRBV7-2 to TRBJ2-3; D unclear. The CDR3 sequence is 14 residues long. In germline, CDR1 is SGHTA, CDR2 FQGNSA. V lost 3 bases and J 5 bases, leaving 12 bases between the germline ends. The CDR3 DNA is TGTGCCAGCAGCTTGACTCCCCGTAGAGATACGCAGTATTTT. Protein product: CASSLTPRRDTQYF.

V usage is TRBV5-4 and J usage is TRBJ2-6, with 8 bases matching TRBD1. CDR3 length equals 18 residues. The junction had 11 bases not matched to a gene; V was cut back by 4 bases and J by 2 bases. Germline V gene lookup returns CDR1 SGHNT and CDR2 YYREEE (reference sequence). CDR3 coding DNA: TGTGCCAGCAGCCCTCGGACAGGGTCCTCGACTGGGGCCAACGTCCTGACTTTC. Translation: CASSPRTGSSTGANVLTF. Full variable domain (rest looked up from reference TRBV5-4 and TRBJ2-6): ETGVTQSPTHLIKTRGQQVTLRCSSQSGHNTVSWYQQALGQGPQFIFQYYREEENGRGNFPPRFSGLQFPNYSSELNVNALELDDSALYLCASSPRTGSSTGANVLTFGAGSRLTVL.

The CDR3 DNA is TGCAGCGTTAGGGGGACTACGGAAGAGCAGTACTTC. Its translation: CSVRGTTEEQYF. V is TRBV29-1 and J is TRBJ2-7, with D tentatively TRBD2 (7 bases). The germline gives CDR1 SQVTM, CDR2 ANQGSEA. The CDR3 contains 12 residues. V dropped 5 bases and J dropped 7 bases, with 15 bases sitting between them.

The chain couples TRBV30 to TRBJ2-2; no reliable D call. The CDR3 length is 16 residues. Trimming took off 1 base at V and 5 bases at J, with 17 bases between the two ends. The germline CDR1 and CDR2 sequences are GTSNPN and SVGIG (reference sequence). CDR3 nucleotide sequence: TGTGCCTGGAGTGCCCCGTTCCACTTATGGACCGGGGAGCTGTTTTTT. It encodes CAWSAPFHLWTGELFF.

The rearrangement joins TRBV11-2 to TRBJ2-1; 13 nucleotides match TRBD2. The germline gives CDR1 SGHAT, CDR2 FQNNGV. The CDR3 has 19 residues. Trimming cost V 2 bases and J 0 bases; bases outside gene matches: 7. Here the CDR3 reads CASSLRTSGSLSSYNEQFF. The CDR3 DNA is TGTGCCAGCAGCTTAAGGACTAGCGGGAGTCTAAGCTCCTACAATGAGCAGTTCTTC. The variable domain in full, completed from reference TRBV11-2 and TRBJ2-1, reads EAGVAQSPRYKIIEKRQSVAFWCNPISGHATLYWYQQILGQGPKLLIQFQNNGVVDDSQLPKDRFSAERLKGVDSTLKIQPAKLEDSAVYLCASSLRTSGSLSSYNEQFFGPGTRLTVL.

This clone turned up a few times. This chain joins TRBV7-3 and TRBJ1-1, with 8 bases identical to TRBD1. The CDR3 covers 14 residues. Trimming cost V 5 bases and J 7 bases; bases outside gene matches: 9. From germline, CDR1 is SGHTA and CDR2 FQGTGA. The CDR3 here is CASSPGQGRSEAFF. In DNA form, the CDR3 reads TGTGCCAGCAGCCCCGGACAGGGTCGAAGTGAAGCTTTCTTT.

This clone was picked up a small number of times. This rearrangement joins TRBV7-2 to TRBJ2-3, with TRBD1 matching over 7 bases. This CDR3 spans 16 amino acids. Germline values: CDR1 SGHTA, CDR2 FQGNSA. Trimming removed 1 base from V and 4 bases from J; junction bases left unmatched: 8. The CDR3 here is CASSLVAGGVPDTQYF. The CDR3 nucleotides are TGTGCCAGCAGCTTAGTGGCAGGGGGAGTTCCAGATACGCAGTATTTT. The full variable domain, rest sourced from reference TRBV7-2 and TRBJ2-3, is GAGVSQSPSNKVTEKGKDVELRCDPISGHTALYWYRQSLGQGLEFLIYFQGNSAPDKSGLPSDRFSAERTGGSVSTLTIQRTQQEDSAVYLCASSLVAGGVPDTQYFGPGTRLTVL.

This clone showed up just a few times. The genes are TRBV28 and TRBJ2-1, with 11 nucleotides matching TRBD2. CDR1 and CDR2 from the germline V gene are MDHEN and SYDVKM. The length of the CDR3 is 14 residues. The V and J ends lost 6 bases and 6 bases, in that order; junction bases with no gene match: 4. CDR3 sequence: CASSGSGRGNEQFF. CDR3 nucleotides: TGTGCCAGCAGCGGTAGCGGGAGGGGCAATGAGCAGTTCTTC.

The gene calls are TRBV7-2 and TRBJ2-5; D remains ambiguous. The CDR3 has 15 residues. Trimming cost V 4 bases and J 5 bases, with 17 bases left between them. Germline V lookup: CDR1 SGHTA, CDR2 FQGNSA. The CDR3 spells CASSSHPASRETQYF. The CDR3 DNA sequence: TGTGCCAGCAGCTCCCACCCTGCCTCTCGGGAGACCCAGTACTTC.

The table lists this clone with a few counts. V usage is TRBV5-6 and J usage is TRBJ1-5, with 7 positions matching TRBD1. V was clipped by 6 bases and J by 3 bases; unmatched bases: 6. The germline CDR1 and CDR2 sequences are SGHDT and YYEEEE. CDR3 length: 14 residues. The CDR3 DNA reads as TGTGCCAGCAACAGACAGGGCCTCAATCAGCCCCAGCATTTT. Encoded protein: CASNRQGLNQPQHF.

The chain employs TRBV18 and TRBJ2-1; 8 bases align to TRBD2. V trimming: 0 bases; J trimming: 6 bases; junction bases outside the gene matches: 10. The germline V gene has CDR1 KGHSH and CDR2 LQKENI. This CDR3 is built from 17 residues. This chain's CDR3 is CASSPPGLGGGTNEQFF. The DNA for the CDR3 is TGTGCCAGCTCACCACCCGGTCTGGGCGGGGGGACCAATGAGCAGTTCTTC.

This clone occurred a few times. The chain links TRBV6-5 to TRBJ1-1, with D tentatively TRBD1 (5 bases). Trimming cost V 6 bases and J 5 bases, with 13 bases left between them. The germline gives CDR1 MNHEY, CDR2 SVGAGI. The CDR3 is 13 residues long. The DNA of the CDR3 is TGTGCCAGCAGGTTGCAAAGGGGAACTGAAGCTTTCTTT. Its protein product is CASRLQRGTEAFF.

Only a few counts were recorded for this clone. The chain couples TRBV29-1 to TRBJ2-1, with 7 bases that match TRBD2. This CDR3 is 14 amino acids long. In germline, CDR1 is SQVTM, CDR2 ANQGSEA. J lost 10 bases, V lost 6 bases, and 15 bases had no gene match. As DNA, the CDR3 is TGCAGCGTCGCTACTCGACTAGCCTCACGGGAGCAGTTCTTC. The encoded protein is CSVATRLASREQFF.

A note on this clone: Other DNA sequences of this sample code for an identical CDR3. V usage is TRBV28 and J usage is TRBJ2-7, with a tentative D call TRBD1 (6 bases). This CDR3 is 11 amino acids long. CDR1 and CDR2 from the germline V gene are MDHEN and SYDVKM. Deletions cut 8 bases from V and 2 bases from J, with 7 bases between. This CDR3 is CASGGAYEQYF. The DNA for the CDR3 is TGTGCCAGCGGGGGCGCCTACGAGCAGTACTTC.

This clone was counted between two and nine times. This chain uses TRBV20-1 with TRBJ1-2; 7 positions match TRBD1. The CDR3 is made up of 11 amino acids. The junction had 2 bases not matched to a gene; V was cut back by 4 bases and J by 6 bases. CDR1 DFQATT and CDR2 SNEGSKA come from the germline V gene (reference sequence). CDR3 in DNA: TGCAGTGCTACCCAGGGGGATGGCTACACCTTC. It codes for CSATQGDGYTF.

The rearrangement joins TRBV15 to TRBJ1-1; D gene ambiguous. Germline loops: CDR1 LNHNV, CDR2 YYDKDF (reference sequence). Deletions cut 0 bases from V and 5 bases from J, with 10 bases between. This CDR3 spans 14 amino acids. DNA for the CDR3: TGTGCCACCAGCAGAGAGGAGCCAACGACTGAAGCTTTCTTT. Amino acid sequence: CATSREEPTTEAFF.

The chain carries TRBV27 and TRBJ2-2; 8 bases line up with TRBD1. The germline V gene has CDR1 MNHEY and CDR2 SMNVEV (reference sequence). The CDR3 is made up of 16 amino acids. V lost 8 bases, J lost 4 bases, and 12 bases stayed unmatched. The DNA of the CDR3 is TGTGCCAGCCGACCTCTCAGGGGGCGAAGCACCGGGGAGCTGTTTTTT. Protein: CASRPLRGRSTGELFF.

The chain employs TRBV28 and TRBJ2-3; D uncertain. Germline values: CDR1 MDHEN, CDR2 SYDVKM. CDR3 length: 11 residues. The germline V and J ends were trimmed by 9 bases and 5 bases, with 9 bases remaining between them. CDR3 DNA: TGTGCCAGTGACAAGAGAGATACGCAGTATTTT. Protein sequence: CASDKRDTQYF.

J is TRBJ1-1 and V is TRBV19; D is undetermined. The germline gives CDR1 LNHDA, CDR2 SQIVND (reference sequence). V was pared by 5 bases and J by 1 base, with 5 bases between. The CDR3 length is 12 residues. The CDR3: CASSPRNTEAFF. As DNA, the CDR3 is TGTGCCAGTAGTCCCCGGAACACTGAAGCTTTCTTT.